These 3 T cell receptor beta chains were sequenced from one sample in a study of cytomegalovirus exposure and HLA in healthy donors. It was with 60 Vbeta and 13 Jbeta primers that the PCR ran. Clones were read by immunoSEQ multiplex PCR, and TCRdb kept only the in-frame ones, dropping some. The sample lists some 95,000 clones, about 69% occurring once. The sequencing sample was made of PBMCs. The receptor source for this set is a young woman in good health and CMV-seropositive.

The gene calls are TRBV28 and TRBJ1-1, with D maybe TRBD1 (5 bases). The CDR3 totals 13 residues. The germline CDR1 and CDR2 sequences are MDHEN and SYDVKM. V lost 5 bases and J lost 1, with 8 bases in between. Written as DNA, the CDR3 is TGTGCCAGCAGTCGAGACAGGAACACTGAAGCTTTCTTT. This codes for CASSRDRNTEAFF.

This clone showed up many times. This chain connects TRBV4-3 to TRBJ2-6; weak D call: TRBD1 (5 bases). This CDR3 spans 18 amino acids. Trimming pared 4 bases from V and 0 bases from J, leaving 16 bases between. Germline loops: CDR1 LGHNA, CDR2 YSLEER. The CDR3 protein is CASSPARGESSGANVLTF. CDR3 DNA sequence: TGCGCCAGCAGCCCAGCAAGGGGTGAGAGCTCTGGGGCCAACGTCCTGACTTTC.

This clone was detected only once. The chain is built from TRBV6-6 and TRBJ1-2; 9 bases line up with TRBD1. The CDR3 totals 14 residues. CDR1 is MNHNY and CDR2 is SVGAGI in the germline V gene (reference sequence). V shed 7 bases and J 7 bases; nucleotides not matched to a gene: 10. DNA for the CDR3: TGTGCCAGCACCCAAAGGGGACAGGGTGGTGGCTACACCTTC. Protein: CASTQRGQGGGYTF.